This passage covers 5 T cell receptor beta chains from one sample sequenced in a study of OX40 agonist ivuxolimab in advanced cancers. The method was immunoSEQ multiplex PCR; TCRdb's version includes in-frame clones alone and lacks a portion of them. The sample lists more than 75,000 clones; around 84% were seen once. Sequencing used CD4+ or CD8+ T cells sorted from blood, obtained in a trial of the OX40 agonist ivuxolimab. These receptors were obtained from an adult with an advanced solid tumor such as melanoma, head and neck, liver or kidney cancer.

This clone was counted a few times. This sequence joins TRBV7-2 and TRBJ1-6; possible D gene TRBD1, 5 bases. Germline V gene data show CDR1 as SGHTA and CDR2 as FQGNSA. CDR3 length: 12 residues. Trimming pared 2 bases from V and 15 bases from J, leaving 11 bases between. As DNA, the CDR3 is TGTGCCAGCAGCTTACAGGGTGCGCTCCTCCACTTT. Translated: CASSLQGALLHF.

This chain joins TRBV6-1 and TRBJ2-7; D uncertain. The CDR3 has 13 amino acids. Germline-derived CDR1 and CDR2 are MNHNS and SASEGT. V was cut by 8 bases and J by 2 bases, with 13 bases left in between. The CDR3 region is CASAKNGAYEQYV. The DNA for the CDR3 is TGTGCCAGCGCCAAAAACGGAGCCTACGAGCAGTACGTC.

V is TRBV25-1 and J is TRBJ2-1; TRBD1 aligns across 7 bases. V shed 2 bases, J shed 7 bases, and the junction held 5 bases outside the gene matches. The germline V gene encodes CDR1 MGHDK and CDR2 SYGVNS. The CDR3 consists of 14 residues. The CDR3 loop is CASSEARGQNEQFF. The CDR3 coding sequence is TGTGCCAGCAGTGAAGCGAGGGGGCAGAATGAGCAGTTCTTC.

The chain has TRBV5-6 and TRBJ2-3; D may be TRBD1 (5 bases). The germline V gene encodes CDR1 SGHDT and CDR2 YYEEEE. The V end lost 0 bases, the J end lost 4 bases, and 6 bases lay between the germline ends. The CDR3 has 13 residues. This chain's CDR3 is CASSLAGPDTQYF. CDR3 sequence (DNA): TGTGCCAGCAGCTTGGCAGGGCCAGATACGCAGTATTTT.

The chain combines TRBV7-9 with TRBJ2-3; D might be TRBD1 (7 bases). V was shortened by 5 bases and J by 1 base, with 16 bases between the two germline ends. CDR1 is SEHNR, CDR2 FQNEAQ, per germline (reference sequence). The CDR3 totals 16 residues. The CDR3, as DNA: TGTGCCAGCAGCGAGAGGAGGGGGCAAGGCACAGATACGCAGTATTTT. Translating gives CASSERRGQGTDTQYF.